Shown below are 18 T cell receptor beta chains from a single sample sequenced in a study of blood T cell repertoires in COVID-19. TCRdb's table, derived via immunoSEQ multiplex PCR, lists solely in-frame clones and lacks some. The sample yields over 85,000 clones, approximately 90% seen once. Sequencing was performed on peripheral blood. The receptor set was obtained from a woman between 50 and 59 years old with COVID-19, enrolled during active disease.

As for this clone: The junction and the germline gene differ at one end; a read error may be behind it. The V call is TRBV7-7, the J call TRBJ2-5; TRBD2 aligns across 7 bases. This CDR3 is built from 15 residues. CDR1 is SSHAT and CDR2 is FNYEAQ in the germline V gene (reference sequence). CDR3 bases: TGTGCTAGCAGCTTAGGCCTTACCGGGGGGGAGACCCAGTACTTC. Its translation is CASSLGLTGGETQYF.

This sequence joins TRBV5-4 and TRBJ2-1; 11 positions agree with TRBD2. The CDR3 contains 13 residues. Germline-derived CDR1 and CDR2 are SGHNT and YYREEE (reference sequence). Germline trimming cut 4 bases from V and 6 bases from J; bases unmatched to any gene: 0. As DNA, the CDR3 is TGTGCCAGCAGCGGACTAGCGGGCAATGAGCAGTTCTTC. Protein product: CASSGLAGNEQFF.

This rearrangement joins TRBV4-2 to TRBJ2-5, with TRBD1 matching 11 bases. Per the germline V gene, CDR1 is LGHNA and CDR2 is YNFKEQ. J was trimmed by 5 bases and V by 0 bases; bases with no gene match: 8. This CDR3 is built from 17 residues. CDR3 region: CASSQDLGQGAGETQYF. The CDR3 DNA sequence: TGTGCCAGCAGCCAAGATCTAGGACAGGGGGCGGGTGAGACCCAGTACTTC.

This clone is a singleton in its sample. The chain combines TRBV2 with TRBJ2-5; D perhaps matches TRBD2 (6 bases). The CDR3 runs 14 residues. Trimming shortened V by 6 bases and J by 0 bases, and 11 bases separated the two germline ends. In germline, CDR1 is SNHLY, CDR2 FYNNEI. The CDR3 reads CASRRRDYQETQYF. The CDR3 DNA follows: TGTGCCAGCAGGCGACGGGACTACCAAGAGACCCAGTACTTC.

This clone was seen repeatedly, ten times or more. V and J are TRBV21-1 and TRBJ1-5. TRBV21-1 is an annotated pseudogene. The length of the CDR3 is 15 residues. The CDR3 DNA reads TGTGCCAGCGACTGGAGAGGGCTCGACAATCAGCCCCAGCATTTT. Residues: CASDWRGLDNQPQHF.

This sequence joins TRBV11-3 and TRBJ2-1; TRBD2 aligns across 8 bases. Looked up from germline, CDR1 is SGHNT and CDR2 is YENEEA. The CDR3 extends over 16 amino acids. With 5 bases clipped from V and 9 bases from J, the junction kept 15 bases outside the gene matches. The CDR3 is CASSPLGRGGLVEQFF. CDR3 in DNA: TGTGCCAGCAGCCCCTTGGGTCGGGGGGGCCTAGTTGAGCAGTTCTTC.

The chain combines TRBV4-2 with TRBJ1-5; a possible D gene is TRBD1 (5 bases). Germline V lookup: CDR1 LGHNA, CDR2 YNFKEQ. The CDR3 extends over 15 amino acids. V gave up 3 bases and J gave up 4 bases, with 13 bases separating them. CDR3 DNA: TGTGCCAGCAGCCAGGACCCGGGGGGGAATCAGCCCCAGCATTTT. As protein: CASSQDPGGNQPQHF.

V is TRBV18 and J is TRBJ2-1; 11 bases are shared with TRBD2. CDR1 KGHSH and CDR2 LQKENI come from the germline V gene. V shed 1 base, J shed 7 bases, and the junction held 6 bases outside the gene matches. The CDR3 has 16 amino acids. CDR3 nucleotide sequence: TGTGCCAGCTCACCACAGGGGACTAGCGGAAAAAATGAGCAGTTCTTC. Its translation: CASSPQGTSGKNEQFF.

In its sample, this clone was seen once. The V gene is TRBV30, the J gene TRBJ1-2, with a possible D match to TRBD1 (6 bases). The germline V and J ends were trimmed by 0 bases and 6 bases, with 20 bases remaining between them. Per germline, CDR1 GTSNPN and CDR2 SVGIG (reference sequence). This CDR3 is built from 16 residues. The CDR3 protein is CAWSVQRASGANGYTF. CDR3 in DNA: TGTGCCTGGAGTGTACAAAGGGCGTCAGGGGCGAATGGCTACACCTTC.

The chain uses TRBV30 and TRBJ2-2; D unclear. The CDR3 spans 11 residues. With 4 bases removed from V and 6 bases from J, the gap between germline ends came to 6 bases. Germline V lookup: CDR1 GTSNPN, CDR2 SVGIG (reference sequence). The CDR3 DNA follows: TGTGCCTGGACCTTGTCCGGGGAGCTGTTTTTT. Its protein product is CAWTLSGELFF. The full variable domain, rest sourced from reference TRBV30 and TRBJ2-2, is SQTIHQWPATLVQPVGSPLSLECTVEGTSNPNLYWYRQAAGRGLQLLFYSVGIGQISSEVPQNLSASRPQDRQFILSSKKLLLSDSGFYLCAWTLSGELFFGEGSRLTVL.

This chain connects TRBV6-1 to TRBJ2-3; 8 bases match TRBD2. Unmatched junction bases numbered 8, after V lost 4 bases and J lost 2 bases. Germline assignment: CDR1 MNHNS and CDR2 SASEGT. This CDR3 has 16 residues. DNA of the CDR3: TGTGCCAGCAGTGCGACTAGCGCCCATCCCACAGATACGCAGTATTTT. Its translation: CASSATSAHPTDTQYF.

The chain joins TRBV2 to TRBJ2-1, with 13 bases fitting TRBD2. Per the germline V gene, CDR1 is SNHLY and CDR2 is FYNNEI. V lost 6 bases, J lost 4 bases, and 3 bases stayed unmatched. The CDR3 loop spans 15 amino acids. As DNA, the CDR3 is TGTGCCAGCAGCGCGGGACTAGCGGGGTACAATGAGCAGTTCTTC. Translating it yields CASSAGLAGYNEQFF.

The V call is TRBV30, the J call TRBJ2-1; D unclear. The CDR3 covers 11 residues. V gave up 5 bases and J gave up 9 bases, with 11 bases separating them. Germline CDR1 and CDR2: GTSNPN and SVGIG (reference sequence). CDR3 nucleotide sequence: TGTGCCTGGGGATTAGGCGGTGAGCAGTTCTTC. Its protein product is CAWGLGGEQFF.

This chain connects TRBV5-4 to TRBJ2-5, with 9 positions matching TRBD1. V dropped 5 bases and J dropped 0; count of bases not matched to a gene: 8. Germline lookup yields CDR1 SGHNT and CDR2 YYREEE (reference sequence). The CDR3 spans 16 residues. CDR3 residues: CASRPTGGGYQETQYF. In DNA, the CDR3 is TGTGCCAGCAGACCTACAGGGGGCGGGTACCAAGAGACCCAGTACTTC.

The CDR3 region is CASSREMNTEAFF. The DNA for the CDR3 is TGTGCCAGCTCACGGGAGATGAACACTGAAGCTTTCTTT. This chain links TRBV18 with TRBJ1-1; no clear D gene. The CDR3 spans 13 residues. V shed 4 bases and J shed 0 bases, with 6 bases lying between them. The germline V gene has CDR1 KGHSH and CDR2 LQKENI.

V usage is TRBV7-9 and J usage is TRBJ2-7, with 8 bases aligning to TRBD1. Trimming took 0 bases from V and 4 from J; bases not matched to a gene: 8. The CDR3 contains 16 residues. Germline CDR1 reads SEHNR; CDR2 reads FQNEAQ (reference sequence). The CDR3 bases are TGTGCCAGCAGCTTAGCAGAGACAGGGGCGGGGTACGAGCAGTACTTC. Amino acid sequence: CASSLAETGAGYEQYF.

The J gene is TRBJ1-1, the V gene TRBV7-9, with D possibly TRBD1 on 5 matching bases. The CDR3 is 14 residues long. The V and J ends lost 4 bases and 1 base respectively, with 10 bases between them. The germline V gene has CDR1 SEHNR and CDR2 FQNEAQ (reference sequence). CDR3 DNA: TGTGCCAGCAGCTCCGGACACCCGAACACTGAAGCTTTCTTT. Translating gives CASSSGHPNTEAFF.

The chain recombines TRBV5-1 with TRBJ1-5; a weak D match, TRBD1 (6 bases). Germline V CDR1 and CDR2: SGHRS, YFSETQ. Trimming removed 0 bases at V and 4 bases at J, with 11 bases between. There are 15 residues in the CDR3. CDR3 sequence: CASSLVPGVNQPQHF. The CDR3, as DNA: TGCGCCAGCAGCTTGGTTCCAGGGGTTAATCAGCCCCAGCATTTT.